This T cell receptor beta chain was identified during a study of blood T cell repertoires in COVID-19. CDR1 is KGHSH and CDR2 is LQKENI in the germline V gene. The CDR3 sequence is 14 residues long. Trimming left V 2 bases short and J 4 bases short, with 11 bases between. This clone occurred once. Assay: immunoSEQ multiplex PCR; the TCRdb copy retains only in-frame clones and omits some. The sample yields about 230,000 clones, 65% to 85% seen once. The clonotype originates from a woman older than 75 with acute or convalescent COVID-19. Sequencing was performed on peripheral blood. The V and J genes are TRBV18 and TRBJ1-2; D is perhaps TRBD1 (5 bases). The DNA of the CDR3 is TGTGCCAGCTCACCAGGCTATCAGGGCTATGGCTACACCTTC. Translated, it gives CASSPGYQGYGYTF. Full variable domain (rest looked up from reference TRBV18 and TRBJ1-2): NAGVMQNPRHLVRRRGQEARLRCSPMKGHSHVYWYRQLPEEGLKFMVYLQKENIIDESGMPKERFSAEFPKEGPSILRIQQVVRGDSAAYFCASSPGYQGYGYTFGSGTRLTVV.